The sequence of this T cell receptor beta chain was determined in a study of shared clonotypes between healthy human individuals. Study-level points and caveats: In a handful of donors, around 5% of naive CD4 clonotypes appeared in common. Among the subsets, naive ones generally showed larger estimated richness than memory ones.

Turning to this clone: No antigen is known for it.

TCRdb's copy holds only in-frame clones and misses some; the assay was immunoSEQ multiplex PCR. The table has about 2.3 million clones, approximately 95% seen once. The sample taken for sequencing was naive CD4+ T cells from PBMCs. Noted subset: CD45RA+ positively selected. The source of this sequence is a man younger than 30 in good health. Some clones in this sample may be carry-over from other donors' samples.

CDR3 loop: CASNLGGGSYEQYF. The CDR3 DNA follows: TGTGCCAGCAACCTAGGGGGAGGGAGTTACGAGCAGTACTTC. The chain has TRBV7-9 and TRBJ2-7, with D tentatively TRBD2 (7 bases). Germline values: CDR1 SEHNR, CDR2 FQNEAQ (reference sequence). Trimming took 7 bases from V and 4 from J, leaving 17 bases between them. The CDR3 covers 14 residues.